This T cell receptor (beta chain) was documented in a study of cytotoxic CD8 clonotypes in ibrutinib-treated CLL. As for the study in general: The cohort had about 10 relapsed/refractory and 15 treatment-naive patients, 17 IGHV unmutated.

The protocol was immunoSEQ multiplex PCR, while the TCRdb copy is restricted to in-frame clones and leaves out a portion. The data show roughly 250,000 clones, under 75% seen once. The CDR3 is 14 residues long. CDR1 is SGDLS, CDR2 YYNGEE, per germline. The germline V and J ends were trimmed by 4 bases and 5 bases, with 13 bases remaining between them. This chain links TRBV9 with TRBJ1-5; a weak D match, TRBD1 (6 bases). This material consisted of PBMCs, taken after 24 months of ibrutinib treatment. This clonotype originated in a human donor with chronic lymphocytic leukemia. The CDR3 reads CASSRLGADQPQHF. The CDR3 DNA is TGTGCCAGCAGCCGGCTGGGGGCGGATCAGCCCCAGCATTTT.